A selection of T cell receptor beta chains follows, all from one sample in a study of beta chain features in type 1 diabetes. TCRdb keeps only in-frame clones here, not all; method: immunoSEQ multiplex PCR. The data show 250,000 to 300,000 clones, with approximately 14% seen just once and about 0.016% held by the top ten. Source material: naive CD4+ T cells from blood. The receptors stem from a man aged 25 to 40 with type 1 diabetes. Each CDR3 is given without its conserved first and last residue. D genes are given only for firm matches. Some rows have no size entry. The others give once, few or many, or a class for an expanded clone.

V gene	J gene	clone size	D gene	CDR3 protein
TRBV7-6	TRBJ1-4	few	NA	ASSLGQHEKLF
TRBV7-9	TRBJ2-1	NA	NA	ASSLDSYNEQF
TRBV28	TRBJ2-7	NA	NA	ASIGSGTEDYEQY
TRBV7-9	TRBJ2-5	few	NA	ASSQSGFRWKETQY
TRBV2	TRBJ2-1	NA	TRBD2	ASSPYGAGLSDEQF
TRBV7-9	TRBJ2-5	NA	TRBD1	ASSLDRGVVETQY
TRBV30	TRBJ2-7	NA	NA	AWSVRDGSEQY
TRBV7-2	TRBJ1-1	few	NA	ASSLGARGAF
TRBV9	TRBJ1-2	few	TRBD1	ASSVTGGGYT
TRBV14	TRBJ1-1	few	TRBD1	ASSSDRATEAF
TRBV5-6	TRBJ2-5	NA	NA	ASSFPGETQY
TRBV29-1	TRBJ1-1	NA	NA	SVLQDTAKATEAF
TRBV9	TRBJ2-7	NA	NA	ASSPVDDAIWGGEQY
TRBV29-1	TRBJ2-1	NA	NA	SVEDRGGSSYNEQF
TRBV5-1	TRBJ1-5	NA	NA	ASSQGDTNQPQH
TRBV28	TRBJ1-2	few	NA	ASSLVGAPGYT
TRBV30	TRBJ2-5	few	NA	AWSGTGLPQETQY
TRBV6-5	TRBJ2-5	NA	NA	ASSHKNQETQY
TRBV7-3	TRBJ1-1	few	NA	ASSQGPDKNTEAF
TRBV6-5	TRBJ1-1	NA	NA	ASSYSRIQLYTEAF
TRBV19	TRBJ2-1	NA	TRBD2	ASRPRIGLAGANEQF
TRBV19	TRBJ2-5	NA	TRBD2	ASSSGRTQTQY
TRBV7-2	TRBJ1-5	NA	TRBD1	ASSPGDRKQPQH
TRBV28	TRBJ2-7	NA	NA	ASIPGSGRPEQY
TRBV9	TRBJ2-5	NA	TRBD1	ASSAGGPRETQY
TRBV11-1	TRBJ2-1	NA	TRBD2	ASTPKGTSGRNEQF
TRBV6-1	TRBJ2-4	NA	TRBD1	ASSGTGEAKNIQY
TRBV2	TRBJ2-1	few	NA	ASSEPRGNEQF
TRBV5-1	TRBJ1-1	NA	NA	ASSLNRVTEAF
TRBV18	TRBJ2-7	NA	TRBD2	ASSSSPPSGMYEQY
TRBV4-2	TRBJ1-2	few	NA	ASSQDLNGMGYT
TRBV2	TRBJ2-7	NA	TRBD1	ASTRQGSGYEQY
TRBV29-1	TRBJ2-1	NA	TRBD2	SVEVGTSGSYNEQF
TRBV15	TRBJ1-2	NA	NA	ATSREKGAVDNYGYT
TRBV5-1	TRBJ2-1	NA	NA	ASSLEAVSSYNEQF
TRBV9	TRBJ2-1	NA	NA	ASSAQVSYNEQF
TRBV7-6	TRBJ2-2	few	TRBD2	ASSPLGLASGELF